This T cell receptor beta chain was obtained from a study of pediatric ulcerative colitis (dated by TCRdb to between 2017 and 2020). Context from the whole study: Among the ulcerative colitis patients, about seven had pancolitis and two had left-sided colitis, and histology in every patient was consistent with ulcerative colitis. By Pediatric Ulcerative Colitis Activity Index, mild disease was classified in a couple of patients, moderate disease in four and acute severe colitis in three. From 8 or 9 newly diagnosed, treatment-naive pediatric ulcerative colitis patients and four non-IBD control children, paired blood and rectal samples were collected. Beyond this particular receptor, the publication reports: Features of the rectal repertoire distinguished controls, mild-moderate colitis patients and acute severe colitis patients, and in acute severe colitis, rectal diversity was reduced because of clonal expansions. Significantly higher autologous blood-rectal clonal overlap was found in ulcerative colitis patients than in controls, which suggested increased T cell trafficking to inflamed tissue. Because repertoires came from total lymphocyte DNA, patterns in rare subsets such as regulatory T cells may not be reflected. Only four individuals were included in the healthy control group, which was small. Blood-derived T cells may have been included in the rectal pinch biopsies, particularly in patients with overt colitis. Two rectal CDR3 clonotypes turned up in every ulcerative colitis patient but in none of the controls. For technical reasons, blood samples from two patients gave substantially fewer templates, and these samples were excluded from the blood-rectal overlap analysis.

In the case of this clone: The clone's antigen remains unknown. Base-call qualities are not available, and no considerably larger clone is one nucleotide away.

One to two pinch biopsies were taken from the rectum for research during colonoscopy. Before the diagnostic colonoscopy, none of the ulcerative colitis patients had been given any immunosuppressive medication. Before DNA was isolated, the rectal biopsies underwent proteinase K digestion. The Wizard kit (Promega) was used to extract genomic DNA from the blood and intestinal samples. Compared with germline, V lacks 1 base and J lacks 3 bases; bases without a gene match: 1. The germline V gene sets CDR1 to MGHRA and CDR2 to YSYEKL. Reading from cysteine to phenylalanine, the CDR3 counts 14 amino acids. CDR3 DNA is the only sequence kept; it has 42 bases, read in frame from the first base. Using the immunoSEQ TRB Survey service, rearranged CDR3 beta regions were amplified from genomic DNA with multiplex V and J primers. Survey-level sequencing depth of up to 500,000 reads per sample was used to keep depth equal across samples. The libraries were purified and pooled, then sequenced using Illumina technology. On the authors' methods: immunoSEQ online tools were used for productive clonality, sample overlap, pairwise scatters, CDR3 beta length, V/D/J gene usage and productiveness. Calculated diversity was defined as the number of unique rearrangements divided by total templates, multiplied by 100, and Shannon and Simpson indices were computed as well. Z-score normalized data were analyzed by principal component analysis with the R prcomp function and the ggbiplot package. Morisita's index was used to quantify the clonal overlap between blood and rectum within each subject. Sourced from immuneACCESS, this table was stored by TCRdb with only in-frame sequences that have V and J called. A share of the clones is absent; for the studies checked, an unresolved V gene accounts for under half, and the remainder has no known explanation. V and J calls and clone size are copied from that table; D and trimming were computed from the DNA. Counted in this sample were roughly 49,000 clones; about 78% of them appeared once. About 4% of the sample comes from the top ten.

This TCR was sampled from a girl aged 5 to 17 with moderate ulcerative colitis. Recombination connected TRBV4-1 to TRBJ2-5, with 8 bases aligning to TRBD1. The material sequenced was gut tissue. The sequenced DNA is TGCGCCAGCAGCCAAGTGACAGGGGAAGAGACCCAGTACTTC. Translation gives CASSQVTGEETQYF.